The present T cell receptor beta chain was sequenced within a study of blood T cell repertoires in COVID-19. Study background: COVID-19 samples collected from the United States, Italy and Spain covered acute and convalescent phases.

Measured with immunoSEQ multiplex PCR; TCRdb has only the in-frame clones, and not every one. The data hold 130,000 to 150,000 clones, with around nine tenths observed a single time. V gave up 6 bases and J gave up 7 bases, with 18 bases separating them. The CDR3 is 14 residues long. Germline CDR1 is SEHNR and CDR2 is FQNEAQ (reference sequence). The chain uses TRBV7-9 and TRBJ2-5; D is uncertain. This clonotype was obtained from a woman in her forties or fifties with active or convalescent COVID-19. Sequencing input: peripheral blood. The CDR3 reads CASRHEESAGTQYF. For the CDR3, the DNA is TGTGCCAGCAGGCATGAAGAATCCGCCGGGACCCAGTACTTC.